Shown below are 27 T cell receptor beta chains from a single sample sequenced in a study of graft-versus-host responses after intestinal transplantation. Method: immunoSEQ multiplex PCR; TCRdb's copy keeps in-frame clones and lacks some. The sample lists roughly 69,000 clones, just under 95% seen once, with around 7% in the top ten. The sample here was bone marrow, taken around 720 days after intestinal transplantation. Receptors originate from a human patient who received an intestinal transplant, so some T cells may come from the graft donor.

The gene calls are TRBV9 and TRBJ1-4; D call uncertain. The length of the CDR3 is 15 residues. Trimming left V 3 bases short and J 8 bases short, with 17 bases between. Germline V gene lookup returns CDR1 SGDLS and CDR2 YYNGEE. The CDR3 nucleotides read TGTGCCAGCAGCGCCGGAGGTGGTCCGGGGGAAAAACTGTTTTTT. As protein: CASSAGGGPGEKLFF.

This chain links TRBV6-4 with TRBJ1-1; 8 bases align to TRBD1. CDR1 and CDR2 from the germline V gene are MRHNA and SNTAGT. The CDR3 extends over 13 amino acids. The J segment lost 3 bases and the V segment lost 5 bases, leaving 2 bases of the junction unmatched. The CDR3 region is CASSPTGDTEAFF. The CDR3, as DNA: TGTGCCAGCAGTCCGACAGGGGACACTGAAGCTTTCTTT.

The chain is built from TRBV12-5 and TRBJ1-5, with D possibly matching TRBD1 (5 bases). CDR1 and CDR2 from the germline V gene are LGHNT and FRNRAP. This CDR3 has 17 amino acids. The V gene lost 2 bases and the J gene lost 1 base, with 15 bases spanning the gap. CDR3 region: CASGLMISGGSNQPQHF. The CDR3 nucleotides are TGTGCTAGTGGTTTGATGATCTCCGGGGGAAGCAATCAGCCCCAGCATTTT.

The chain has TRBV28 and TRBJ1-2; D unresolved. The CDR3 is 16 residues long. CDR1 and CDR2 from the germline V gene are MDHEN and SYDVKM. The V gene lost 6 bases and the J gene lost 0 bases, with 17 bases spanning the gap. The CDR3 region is CASSPRSILANYGYTF. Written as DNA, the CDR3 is TGTGCCAGCAGCCCACGGTCCATCTTAGCTAACTATGGCTACACCTTC.

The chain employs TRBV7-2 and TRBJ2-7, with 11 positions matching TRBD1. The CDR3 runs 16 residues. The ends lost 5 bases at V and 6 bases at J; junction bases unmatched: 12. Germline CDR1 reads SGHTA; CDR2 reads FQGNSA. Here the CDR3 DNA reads TGTGCCAGCAGCCTGTGGACCGGGACAGGGGGGACCGAGCAGTACTTC. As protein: CASSLWTGTGGTEQYF.

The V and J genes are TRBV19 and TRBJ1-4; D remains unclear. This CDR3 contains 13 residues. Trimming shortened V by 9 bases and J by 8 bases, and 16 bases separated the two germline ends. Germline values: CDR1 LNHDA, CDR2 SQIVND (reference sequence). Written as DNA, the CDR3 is TGTGCCAGCATGCTCCGGGGAGCGGAAAAACTGTTTTTT. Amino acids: CASMLRGAEKLFF.

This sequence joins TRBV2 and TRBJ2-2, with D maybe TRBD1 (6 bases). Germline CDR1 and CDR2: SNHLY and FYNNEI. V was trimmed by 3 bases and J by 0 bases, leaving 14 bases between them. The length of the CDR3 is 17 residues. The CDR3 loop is CASSEPQTGTNTGELFF. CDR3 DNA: TGTGCCAGCAGTGAGCCCCAGACAGGAACGAACACCGGGGAGCTGTTTTTT.

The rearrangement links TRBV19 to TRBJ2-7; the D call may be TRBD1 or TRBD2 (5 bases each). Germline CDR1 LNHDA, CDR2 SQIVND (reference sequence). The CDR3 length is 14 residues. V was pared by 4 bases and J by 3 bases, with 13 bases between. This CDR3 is CASSSRDRDYEQYF. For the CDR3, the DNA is TGTGCCAGTAGTAGCCGGGACCGAGACTACGAGCAGTACTTC.

In DNA form, the CDR3 reads TGTGCCTGGAGTGTGGGACTAGCGGGAGGTAACGAGCAGTACTTC. Translating it yields CAWSVGLAGGNEQYF. The chain recombines TRBV30 with TRBJ2-7, with 15 bases identical to TRBD2. Germline V gene lookup returns CDR1 GTSNPN and CDR2 SVGIG (reference sequence). V shed 0 bases and J 5 bases; nucleotides not matched to a gene: 2. The CDR3 is 15 residues long.

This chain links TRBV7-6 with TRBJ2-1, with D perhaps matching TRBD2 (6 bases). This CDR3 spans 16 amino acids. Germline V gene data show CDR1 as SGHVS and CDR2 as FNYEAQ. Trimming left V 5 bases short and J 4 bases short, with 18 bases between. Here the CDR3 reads CASSDGPVAEYNEQFF. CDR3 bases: TGTGCCAGCAGCGATGGTCCGGTAGCGGAGTACAATGAGCAGTTCTTC.

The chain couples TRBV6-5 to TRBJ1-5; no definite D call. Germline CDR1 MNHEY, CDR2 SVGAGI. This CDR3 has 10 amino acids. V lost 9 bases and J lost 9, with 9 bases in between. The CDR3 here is CARITSPQHF. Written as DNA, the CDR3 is TGTGCCAGAATTACTTCGCCCCAGCATTTT.

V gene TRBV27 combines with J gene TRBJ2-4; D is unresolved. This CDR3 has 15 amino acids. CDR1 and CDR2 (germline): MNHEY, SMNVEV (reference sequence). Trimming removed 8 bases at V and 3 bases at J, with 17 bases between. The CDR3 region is CASWGRWSGKNIQYF. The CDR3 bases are TGTGCCAGCTGGGGTCGCTGGTCCGGCAAAAACATTCAGTACTTC.

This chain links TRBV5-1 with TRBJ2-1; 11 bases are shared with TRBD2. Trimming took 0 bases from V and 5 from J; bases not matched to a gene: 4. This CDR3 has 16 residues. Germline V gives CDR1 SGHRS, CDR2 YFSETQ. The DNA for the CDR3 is TGCGCCAGCAGCTTGGCCGGGACTAGCGGCAACAATGAGCAGTTCTTC. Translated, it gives CASSLAGTSGNNEQFF. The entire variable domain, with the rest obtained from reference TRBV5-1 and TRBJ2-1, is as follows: KAGVTQTPRYLIKTRGQQVTLSCSPISGHRSVSWYQQTPGQGLQFLFEYFSETQRNKGNFPGRFSGRQFSNSRSEMNVSTLELGDSALYLCASSLAGTSGNNEQFFGPGTRLTVL.

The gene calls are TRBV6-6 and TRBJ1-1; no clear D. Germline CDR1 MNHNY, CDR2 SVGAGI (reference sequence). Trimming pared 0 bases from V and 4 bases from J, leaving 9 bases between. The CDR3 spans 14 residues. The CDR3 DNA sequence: TGTGCCAGCAGTTACTCAGGGTTGGGCACTGAAGCTTTCTTT. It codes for CASSYSGLGTEAFF.

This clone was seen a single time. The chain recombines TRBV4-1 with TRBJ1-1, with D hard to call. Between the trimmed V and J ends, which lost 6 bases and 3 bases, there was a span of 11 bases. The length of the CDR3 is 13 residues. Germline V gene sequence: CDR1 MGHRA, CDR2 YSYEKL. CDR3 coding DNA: TGCGCCAGCAGTACCCCAATGTACACTGAAGCTTTCTTT. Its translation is CASSTPMYTEAFF.

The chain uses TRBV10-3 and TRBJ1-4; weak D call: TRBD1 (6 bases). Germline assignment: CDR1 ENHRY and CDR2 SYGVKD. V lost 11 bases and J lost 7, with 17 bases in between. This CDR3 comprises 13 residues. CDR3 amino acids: CAAGARGTEKLFF. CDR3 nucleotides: TGTGCCGCGGGGGCCAGGGGCACTGAAAAACTGTTTTTT.

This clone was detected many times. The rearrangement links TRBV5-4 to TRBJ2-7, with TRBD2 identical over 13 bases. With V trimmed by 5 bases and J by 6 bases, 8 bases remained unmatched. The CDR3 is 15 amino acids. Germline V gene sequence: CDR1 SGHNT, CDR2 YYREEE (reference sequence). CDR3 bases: TGTGCCAGCAGTTCAGGACTAGCGGGAGTCTCCGAGCAGTACTTC. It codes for CASSSGLAGVSEQYF.

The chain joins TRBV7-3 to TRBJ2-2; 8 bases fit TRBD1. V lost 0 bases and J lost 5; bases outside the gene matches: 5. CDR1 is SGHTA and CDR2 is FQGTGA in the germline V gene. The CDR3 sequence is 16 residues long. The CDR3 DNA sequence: TGTGCCAGCAGCTTAACGGGACAGGAACCAACCGGGGAGCTGTTTTTT. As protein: CASSLTGQEPTGELFF.

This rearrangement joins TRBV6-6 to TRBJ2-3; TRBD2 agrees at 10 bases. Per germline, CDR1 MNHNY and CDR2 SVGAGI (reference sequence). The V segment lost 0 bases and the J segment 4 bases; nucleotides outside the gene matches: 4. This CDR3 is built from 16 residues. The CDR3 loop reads CASSYSVAGGADTQYF. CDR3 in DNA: TGTGCCAGCAGTTACTCGGTAGCGGGGGGCGCAGATACGCAGTATTTT.

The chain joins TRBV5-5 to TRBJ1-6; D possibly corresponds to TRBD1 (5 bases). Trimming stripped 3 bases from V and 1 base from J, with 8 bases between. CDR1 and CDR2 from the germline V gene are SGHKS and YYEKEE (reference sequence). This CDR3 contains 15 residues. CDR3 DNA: TGTGCCAGCAGCTCCGGGGCTTCCTATAATTCACCCCTCCACTTT. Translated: CASSSGASYNSPLHF.

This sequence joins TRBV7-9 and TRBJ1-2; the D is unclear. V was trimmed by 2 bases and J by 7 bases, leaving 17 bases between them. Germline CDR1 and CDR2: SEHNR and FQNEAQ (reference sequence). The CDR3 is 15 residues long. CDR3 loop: CASSLSDSGLSGYTF. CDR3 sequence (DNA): TGTGCCAGCAGCTTATCCGACTCCGGTCTTAGTGGCTACACCTTC. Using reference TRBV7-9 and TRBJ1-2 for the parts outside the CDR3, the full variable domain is DTGVSQNPRHKITKRGQNVTFRCDPISEHNRLYWYRQTLGQGPEFLTYFQNEAQLEKSRLLSDRFSAERPKGSFSTLEIQRTEQGDSAMYLCASSLSDSGLSGYTFGSGTRLTVV.

The CDR3 DNA is TGTGCCAGCAGTGGCGGGAGGGCCGGGTACAATGAGCAGTTCTTC. Its protein is CASSGGRAGYNEQFF. The rearrangement uses TRBV4-2 and TRBJ2-1, with TRBD2 matching over 9 bases. The CDR3 contains 15 residues. V lost 6 bases, J lost 4 bases, and 7 bases stayed unmatched. Germline values: CDR1 LGHNA, CDR2 YNFKEQ.

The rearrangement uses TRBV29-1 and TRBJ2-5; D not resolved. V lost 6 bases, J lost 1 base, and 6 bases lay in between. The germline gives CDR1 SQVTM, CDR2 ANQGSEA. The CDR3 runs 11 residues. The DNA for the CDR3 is TGCAGCGTGGCTGCCCAAGAGACCCAGTACTTC. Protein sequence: CSVAAQETQYF.

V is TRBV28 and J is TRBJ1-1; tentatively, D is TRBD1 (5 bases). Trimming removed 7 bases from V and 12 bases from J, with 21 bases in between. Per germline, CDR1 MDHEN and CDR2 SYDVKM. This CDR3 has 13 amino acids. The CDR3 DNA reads TGTGCCAGCACAGGGTCGCAGGGCGGGATAACTTTCTTT. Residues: CASTGSQGGITFF.

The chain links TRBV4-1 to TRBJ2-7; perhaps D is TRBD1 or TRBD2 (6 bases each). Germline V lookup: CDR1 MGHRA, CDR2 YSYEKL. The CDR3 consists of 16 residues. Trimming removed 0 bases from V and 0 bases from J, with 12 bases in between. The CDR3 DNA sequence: TGCGCCAGCAGCCAAGAAGGGGGGAGTTACTCCTACGAGCAGTACTTC. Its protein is CASSQEGGSYSYEQYF.

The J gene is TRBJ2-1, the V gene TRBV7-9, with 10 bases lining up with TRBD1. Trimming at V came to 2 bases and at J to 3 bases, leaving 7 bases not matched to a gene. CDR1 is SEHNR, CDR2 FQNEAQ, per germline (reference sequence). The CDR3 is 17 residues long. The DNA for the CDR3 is TGTGCCAGCAGCTTATATGGGACAGGGGATTACTACAATGAGCAGTTCTTC. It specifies CASSLYGTGDYYNEQFF.

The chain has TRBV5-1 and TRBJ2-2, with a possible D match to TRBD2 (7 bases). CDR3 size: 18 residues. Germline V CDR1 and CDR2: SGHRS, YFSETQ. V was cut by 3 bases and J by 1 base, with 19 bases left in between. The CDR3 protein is CASSSRGAGVGNTGELFF. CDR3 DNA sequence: TGCGCCAGCAGCTCCAGGGGTGCGGGAGTCGGGAACACCGGGGAGCTGTTTTTT.